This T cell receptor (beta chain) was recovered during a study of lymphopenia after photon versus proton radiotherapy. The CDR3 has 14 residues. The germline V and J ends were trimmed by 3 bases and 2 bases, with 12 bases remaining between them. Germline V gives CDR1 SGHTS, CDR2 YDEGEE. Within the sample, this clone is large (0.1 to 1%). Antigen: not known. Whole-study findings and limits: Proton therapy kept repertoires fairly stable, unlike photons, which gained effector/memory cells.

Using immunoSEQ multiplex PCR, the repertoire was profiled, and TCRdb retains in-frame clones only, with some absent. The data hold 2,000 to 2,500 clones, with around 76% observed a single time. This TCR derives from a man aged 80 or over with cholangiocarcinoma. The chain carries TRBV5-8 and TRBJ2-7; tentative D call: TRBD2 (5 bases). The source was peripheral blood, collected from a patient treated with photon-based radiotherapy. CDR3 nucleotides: TGTGCCAGCAGCTACGGGGATTCTACCTACGAGCAGTACTTC. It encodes CASSYGDSTYEQYF.